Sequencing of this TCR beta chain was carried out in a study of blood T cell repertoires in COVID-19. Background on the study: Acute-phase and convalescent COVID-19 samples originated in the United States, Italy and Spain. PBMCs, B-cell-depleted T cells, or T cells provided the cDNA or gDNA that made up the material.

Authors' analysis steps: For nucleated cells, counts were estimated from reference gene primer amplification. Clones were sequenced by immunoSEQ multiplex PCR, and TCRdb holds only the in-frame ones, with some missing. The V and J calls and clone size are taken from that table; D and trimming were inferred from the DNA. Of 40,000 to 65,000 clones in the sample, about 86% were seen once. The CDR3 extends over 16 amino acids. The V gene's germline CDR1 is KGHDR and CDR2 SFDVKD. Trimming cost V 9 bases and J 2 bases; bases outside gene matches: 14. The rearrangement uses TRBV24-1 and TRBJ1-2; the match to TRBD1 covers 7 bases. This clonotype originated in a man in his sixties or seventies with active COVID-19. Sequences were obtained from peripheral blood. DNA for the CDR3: TGTGCCACCGGTGCGAGCCACAGGGGAATAAACTATGGCTACACCTTC. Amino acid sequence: CATGASHRGINYGYTF.